These 6 T cell receptor beta chains were all obtained from the same sample, sequenced in a study of T cells in Graves' hyperthyroidism and ophthalmopathy. The investigators amplified TCR beta CDR3 regions from RNA transcripts. TCR CDR3 regions were first amplified by RT-PCR with HTBI primers. TCRdb redid the calling of the multiplex PCR reads with MiXCR, one entry per CDR3 protein. In the table there are 140,000 or so distinct CDR3 sequences, roughly a fifth of which are singletons. Sequenced input: blood. The receptor source for this set is a woman between 45 and 60 years old with Graves' hyperthyroidism that later progressed to Graves' ophthalmopathy.

This clonotype was detected many times. The J gene is TRBJ1-1, the V gene TRBV3-1; the match to TRBD1 covers 7 bases. Unmatched junction bases numbered 10, after V lost 7 bases and J lost 2 bases. The germline V gene encodes CDR1 LGHDT and CDR2 YNNKEL (reference sequence). CDR3 length: 15 amino acids. The CDR3 DNA reads TGTGCCAGCATCTCGAGACAGGGAGGTAACACTGAAGCTTTCTTT. Its protein product is CASISRQGGNTEAFF.

This clonotype was seen a handful of times. One end of the junction is discordant with germline, which a read error may explain. V usage is TRBV9 and J usage is TRBJ2-7; TRBD1 is a possible D gene (6 bases). CDR1 is SGDLS and CDR2 is YYNGEE in the germline V gene. The CDR3 length is 14 residues. The DNA of the CDR3 is TGTGCCAACAGCGTAGGTATGGGGGCGAGTGAGCAGTACTTC. Translating it yields CANSVGMGASEQYF. Full variable domain (rest looked up from reference TRBV9 and TRBJ2-7): DSGVTQTPKHLITATGQRVTLRCSPRSGDLSVYWYQQSLDQGLQFLIQYYNGEERAKGNILERFSAQQFPDLHSELNLSSLELGDSALYFCANSVGMGASEQYFGPGTRLTVT.

J is TRBJ2-1 and V is TRBV5-1; a possible D gene is TRBD1 (5 bases). This CDR3 comprises 14 residues. Germline values: CDR1 SGHRS, CDR2 YFSETQ. V was trimmed by 2 bases and J by 8 bases, leaving 14 bases between them. In nucleotides, the CDR3 is TGCGCCAGCAGCTTCGGACATCGCGTCGATGAGCAGTTCTTC. This gives the protein CASSFGHRVDEQFF.

This clonotype was recorded many times. The chain recombines TRBV7-3 with TRBJ2-5; no clear D. In germline, CDR1 is SGHTA, CDR2 FQGTGA. The CDR3 is 12 amino acids. V was shortened by 4 bases and J by 5 bases, with 8 bases between the two germline ends. The CDR3 nucleotides are TGTGCCAGCAGCTCCGGCGGCGAGACCCAGTACTTC. This codes for CASSSGGETQYF.

This clonotype was observed many times. The V gene is TRBV2, the J gene TRBJ2-1; 13 bases fit TRBD2. The CDR3 is made up of 15 amino acids. Trimming at V came to 6 bases and at J to 5 bases, leaving 4 bases not matched to a gene. CDR1 and CDR2 (germline): SNHLY, FYNNEI. The CDR3 loop reads CASSQGLAGHNEQFF. CDR3 nucleotide sequence: TGTGCCAGCAGCCAGGGACTAGCGGGGCACAATGAGCAGTTCTTC.

This clonotype was counted many times. The genes are TRBV7-2 and TRBJ2-1; tentative D call: TRBD2 (6 bases). CDR3 size: 13 residues. V lost 3 bases to trimming and J lost 13 bases, with 16 bases between them. Germline lookup yields CDR1 SGHTA and CDR2 FQGNSA. This chain's CDR3 is CASSFVGAGPQFF. In DNA, the CDR3 is TGTGCCAGCAGCTTCGTTGGTGCGGGGCCTCAGTTCTTC.